What follows are 27 T cell receptor beta chains derived from one specimen sequenced in a study of blood T cells in healthy people across ages. Primed by a sample-barcoded 5' primer and a J-beta primer mix, a second PCR proceeded for 7 to 11 cycles. TCRdb analysed the 5' RACE reads with MiXCR anew, one entry per CDR3 protein. Seen here are 800,000 to 950,000 distinct CDR3 sequences, roughly 28% observed once, and the top ten hold roughly 10%. The same specimen was also included in a second study, on T cells of mothers and their children.

Sequenced sample: blood. The receptors were sampled from a middle-aged woman in good health.

This chain uses TRBV21-1 with TRBJ2-1; no check of the table's D call, TRBD1, against the DNA was made. TRBV21-1 is a pseudogene locus. This CDR3 has 15 amino acids. For the CDR3, the DNA is TGTGCCAGCAGCAAAGAAGGGGTCTCCTACAATGAGCAGTTCTTC. Translated: CASSKEGVSYNEQFF.

This clonotype has more than one count but fewer than ten. V and J are TRBV7-9 and TRBJ1-2, with D possibly matching TRBD1 (5 bases). The V gene's germline CDR1 is SEHNR and CDR2 FQNEAQ (reference sequence). V lost 1 base, J lost 0 bases, and 15 bases lay in between. CDR3 length: 17 amino acids. The CDR3 is CASSLVLGPGSNYGYTF. CDR3 nucleotide sequence: TGTGCCAGCAGCTTAGTACTGGGGCCAGGGTCTAACTATGGCTACACCTTC.

This clonotype was counted many times. The chain carries TRBV20-1 and TRBJ2-5; the D call may be TRBD1 or TRBD2 (5 bases each). V shed 5 bases and J shed 11 bases, with 24 bases lying between them. The germline CDR1 and CDR2 sequences are DFQATT and SNEGSKA (reference sequence). This CDR3 has 14 amino acids. CDR3 in DNA: TGCAGTGCTGTTCTAGGACCCGGGGCAGGAGAGCAGTACTTC. The encoded protein is CSAVLGPGAGEQYF.

V gene TRBV12-3 or TRBV12-4 combines with J gene TRBJ2-7, with 7 nucleotides matching TRBD1. With V trimmed by 7 bases and J by 2 bases, 8 bases remained unmatched. The CDR3 runs 14 residues. The CDR3 DNA is TGTGCCAGCACCTGGGACAGACCACCCTACGAGCAGTACTTC. Translated, it gives CASTWDRPPYEQYF.

The gene calls are TRBV20-1 and TRBJ2-7, with D hard to call. Between the trimmed V and J ends, which lost 7 bases and 2 bases, there was a span of 18 bases. The CDR3 sequence is 14 residues long. CDR1 is DFQATT and CDR2 is SNEGSKA in the germline V gene (reference sequence). CDR3 region: CSVVGRQGPYEQYF. DNA of the CDR3: TGCAGTGTCGTAGGACGTCAAGGGCCCTACGAGCAGTACTTC.

This clonotype was seen more than once but under ten times. The V and J genes are TRBV20-1 and TRBJ1-5, with 8 bases identical to TRBD1. The CDR3 consists of 17 residues. The J segment lost 2 bases and the V segment lost 0 bases, leaving 9 bases of the junction unmatched. Germline-derived CDR1 and CDR2 are DFQATT and SNEGSKA (reference sequence). CDR3 sequence reads: CSARDPRTGKGNQPQHF. CDR3 in DNA: TGCAGTGCTAGAGACCCACGGACAGGGAAGGGCAATCAGCCCCAGCATTTT.

The chain links TRBV6-5 to TRBJ2-3, with 8 bases matching TRBD1. The trim removed 6 bases at V and 14 bases at J, leaving 10 bases unmatched. From germline, CDR1 is MNHEY and CDR2 SVGAGI. The CDR3 runs 12 residues. The CDR3 DNA reads as TGTGCCAGCAGCCGAGGACAGGGATACGGGTATTTT. Protein: CASSRGQGYGYF.

The chain carries TRBV29-1 and TRBJ1-3; the D gene is possibly TRBD1 (5 bases). CDR1 and CDR2 from the germline V gene are SQVTM and ANQGSEA. The CDR3 is 15 residues long. The germline V and J ends were trimmed by 5 bases and 0 bases, with 14 bases remaining between them. The CDR3 protein is CSVLGAAASGNTIYF. CDR3 coding DNA: TGCAGCGTTCTCGGGGCAGCAGCCTCTGGAAACACCATATATTTT.

Note on this clonotype: Since the CDR3 does not end with the conserved phenylalanine or tryptophan, this likely comes from a read error. The chain joins TRBV27 to TRBJ1-2; no definite D call. The V end was cut by 5 bases, the J end by 5 bases, with 18 bases between. Germline CDR1 MNHEY, CDR2 SMNVEV (reference sequence). The CDR3 extends over 15 amino acids. The CDR3 DNA reads as TGTGCCAGCAGTCCTCGCCGTGACGTGGGATATGGCTACACCTTA. As protein: CASSPRRDVGYGYTL.

Only a few counts were recorded for this clonotype. Mismatch with germline at one junction end may stem from a read error. The chain is built from TRBV27 and TRBJ2-7; possible D gene TRBD1, 6 bases. This CDR3 region has 14 residues. From germline, CDR1 is MNHEY and CDR2 SMNVEV (reference sequence). The DNA of the CDR3 is TGTGCCAGCAGTTTATCTCTGGGGGCCTACAAGCAGTACTTC. As protein: CASSLSLGAYKQYF.

This rearrangement joins TRBV12-3 or TRBV12-4 to TRBJ1-1; D is uncertain. Trimming took off 1 base at V and 7 bases at J, with 10 bases between the two ends. The CDR3 consists of 13 residues. The CDR3 DNA is TGTGCCAGCAGTTTAGGGACGGTCGATGAAGCTTTCTTT. Protein sequence: CASSLGTVDEAFF.

A remark on this clonotype: One base away lies a much larger clone, so this may be a sequencing read error. The chain carries TRBV21-1 and TRBJ2-3; the DNA was not compared with TRBD2, the D call given in the table. TRBV21-1 is described as a pseudogene. The length of the CDR3 is 19 residues. The CDR3 loop is CASGKWPVRVAGVTDTQYF. The DNA of the CDR3 is TGTGCCAGCGGCAAATGGCCGGTTCGGGTAGCGGGAGTCACAGATACGCAGTATTTT.

At least ten counts were recorded for this clonotype. V gene TRBV20-1 combines with J gene TRBJ2-7; 7 nucleotides match TRBD2. V lost 6 bases and J lost 0; bases outside the gene matches: 8. This CDR3 contains 14 residues. CDR1 and CDR2 from the germline V gene are DFQATT and SNEGSKA (reference sequence). The chain's CDR3 is CSAGARGFSYEQYF. The CDR3 region has the DNA TGCAGTGCCGGCGCGCGGGGGTTCTCCTACGAGCAGTACTTC.

This clonotype turned up a few times. The V gene is TRBV7-9, the J gene TRBJ1-4; 7 positions agree with TRBD1. V trimming: 5 bases; J trimming: 6 bases; junction bases outside the gene matches: 9. This CDR3 has 15 residues. Per germline, CDR1 SEHNR and CDR2 FQNEAQ (reference sequence). CDR3 sequence: CASSLAGTEDEKLFF. The DNA for the CDR3 is TGTGCCAGCAGCCTGGCCGGGACAGAGGATGAAAAACTGTTTTTT.

This clonotype was observed many times. The chain uses TRBV29-1 and TRBJ2-1, with D uncertain. The CDR3 totals 15 residues. From germline, CDR1 is SQVTM and CDR2 ANQGSEA. The V gene lost 2 bases and the J gene lost 4 bases, with 15 bases spanning the gap. CDR3 DNA: TGCAGCGTTGAATCTCTGGACCTGACTTACAATGAGCAGTTCTTC. This gives the protein CSVESLDLTYNEQFF.

V is TRBV7-2 and J is TRBJ1-1, with a possible D match to TRBD1 (6 bases). This CDR3 region has 15 residues. The germline gives CDR1 SGHTA, CDR2 FQGNSA. V lost 4 bases, J lost 8 bases, and 20 bases lay in between. CDR3 DNA sequence: TGTGCCAGCAGCTGGCAGGGACAACTCTATAGCGAAGCTTTCTTT. Translating it yields CASSWQGQLYSEAFF.

This clonotype was counted between two and nine times. The chain has TRBV7-9 and TRBJ1-5, with D maybe TRBD1 (5 bases). CDR3 length equals 16 residues. Germline lookup yields CDR1 SEHNR and CDR2 FQNEAQ (reference sequence). The V end was cut by 3 bases, the J end by 0 bases, with 12 bases between. The CDR3: CASSFGDVYSNQPQHF. The CDR3 DNA reads as TGTGCCAGCAGCTTTGGGGACGTTTATAGCAATCAGCCCCAGCATTTT.

The sample holds a few counts of this clonotype. One end of the junction fails to match germline, which may point to a read error. This rearrangement joins TRBV11-2 to TRBJ1-4, with D tentatively TRBD1 (5 bases). CDR1 is SGHAT, CDR2 FQNNGV, per germline. The CDR3 covers 14 residues. The CDR3 here is CASSPRAENEKLFF. For the CDR3, the DNA is TGTGCCAGCAGCCCCAGGGCGGAGAATGAAAAGCTGTTTTTT.

CDR3 residues: CSARGGMNTEAFF. Written as DNA, the CDR3 is TGCAGTGCTAGGGGGGGCATGAACACTGAAGCTTTCTTT. The V and J genes are TRBV20-1 and TRBJ1-1; D might be TRBD1 (6 bases). Germline V CDR1 and CDR2: DFQATT, SNEGSKA (reference sequence). Trimming left V 3 bases short and J 0 bases short, with 8 bases between. The CDR3 contains 13 residues.

This clonotype was seen ten or more times. The genes are TRBV4-3 and TRBJ2-7; D unresolved. Germline V gene lookup returns CDR1 LGHNA and CDR2 YSLEER. The CDR3 covers 14 residues. V was pared by 0 bases and J by 3 bases, with 9 bases between. The CDR3 sequence is CASSQEFNGYEQYF. Written as DNA, the CDR3 is TGCGCCAGCAGCCAAGAATTTAACGGCTACGAGCAGTACTTC.

The chain links TRBV10-3 to TRBJ1-2; D is unclear. Germline V CDR1 and CDR2: ENHRY, SYGVKD. There are 13 residues in the CDR3. V lost 10 bases, J lost 2 bases, and 14 bases lay in between. The DNA for the CDR3 is TGTGCCACCAATTCACCCCCGAACTATGGCTACACCTTC. This sequence encodes CATNSPPNYGYTF.

V usage is TRBV27 and J usage is TRBJ1-5; a possible D gene is TRBD1 (6 bases). Trimming pared 5 bases from V and 0 bases from J, leaving 17 bases between. Germline lookup yields CDR1 MNHEY and CDR2 SMNVEV (reference sequence). This CDR3 spans 17 amino acids. The CDR3 DNA is TGTGCCAGCAGTCCATACCTTAGACAGGATAGCAATCAGCCCCAGCATTTT. Amino acids: CASSPYLRQDSNQPQHF.

The genes are TRBV11-2 and TRBJ1-2; possibly TRBD1 for D (6 bases). The CDR3 extends over 14 amino acids. The V end was cut by 5 bases, the J end by 4 bases, with 14 bases between. The germline V gene has CDR1 SGHAT and CDR2 FQNNGV. The CDR3 here is CASSPAGVGYGYTF. In DNA form, the CDR3 reads TGTGCCAGCAGCCCCGCAGGGGTGGGCTATGGCTACACCTTC.

The chain has TRBV27 and TRBJ1-6; D unclear. Trimming stripped 6 bases from V and 0 bases from J, with 12 bases between. The CDR3 spans 16 residues. Germline V gene sequence: CDR1 MNHEY, CDR2 SMNVEV (reference sequence). CDR3 in amino acids: CASRVLLSSYNSPLHF. In nucleotides, the CDR3 is TGTGCCAGCAGGGTGTTACTTAGCTCCTATAATTCACCCCTCCACTTT.

In its sample, this clonotype was seen once. A clone one base away is much larger, so this may be a read error. The J gene is TRBJ1-2, the V gene TRBV19; 8 bases fit TRBD1. The trim removed 3 bases at V and 6 bases at J, leaving 6 bases unmatched. CDR1 is LNHDA, CDR2 SQIVND, per germline (reference sequence). This CDR3 contains 14 residues. CDR3 bases: TGTGCCAGTAGTATTCGTCGGACAGGGAATGGCTACACCTTC. This codes for CASSIRRTGNGYTF.

In this sample, this clonotype turned up many times. The chain uses TRBV5-1 and TRBJ2-7, with a weak D call TRBD1 (6 bases). CDR3 length: 15 amino acids. V lost 1 base to trimming and J lost 5 bases, with 16 bases between them. Germline CDR1 is SGHRS and CDR2 is YFSETQ. The DNA for the CDR3 is TGCGCCAGCAGCTTGAGCAGGGGAATCGGTCACGAGCAGTACTTC. Residues: CASSLSRGIGHEQYF.

This clonotype showed up just a few times. The rearrangement uses TRBV2 and TRBJ2-7; 8 nucleotides match TRBD1. J lost 5 bases, V lost 7 bases, and 13 bases had no gene match. CDR1 SNHLY and CDR2 FYNNEI come from the germline V gene. The CDR3 has 15 residues. The CDR3 DNA follows: TGTGCCAGCAACATGTGGCAGGGGGCAAGAGACGAGCAGTACTTC. It is translated as CASNMWQGARDEQYF.